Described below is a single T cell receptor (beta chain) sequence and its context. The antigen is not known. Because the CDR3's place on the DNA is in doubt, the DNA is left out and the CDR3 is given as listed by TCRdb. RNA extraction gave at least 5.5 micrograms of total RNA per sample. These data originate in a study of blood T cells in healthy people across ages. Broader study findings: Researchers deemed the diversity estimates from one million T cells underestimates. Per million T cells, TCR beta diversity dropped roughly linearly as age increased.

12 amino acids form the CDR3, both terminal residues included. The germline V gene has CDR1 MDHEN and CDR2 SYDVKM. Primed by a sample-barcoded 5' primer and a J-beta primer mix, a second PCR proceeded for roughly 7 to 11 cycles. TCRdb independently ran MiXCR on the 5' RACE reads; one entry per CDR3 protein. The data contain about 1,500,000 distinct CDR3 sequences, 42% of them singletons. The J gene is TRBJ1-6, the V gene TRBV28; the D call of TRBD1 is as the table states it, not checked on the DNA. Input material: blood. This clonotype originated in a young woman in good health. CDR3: CASSSSGQLLHF.